These 7 T cell receptor beta chains share one sample of origin, sequenced in a study of cytomegalovirus exposure and HLA in healthy donors. Amplification used 60 Vbeta primers and 13 Jbeta primers. Data came from immunoSEQ multiplex PCR; TCRdb stores just in-frame clones and leaves some out. Recorded for this sample: around 70,000 clones. Sequencing used PBMCs. The source of these receptors is a female donor in good health and CMV-seropositive.

The genes are TRBV29-1 and TRBJ2-7; perhaps TRBD2 as D (5 bases). Trimming stripped 4 bases from V and 2 bases from J, with 15 bases between. The CDR3 length is 14 residues. Germline-derived CDR1 and CDR2 are SQVTM and ANQGSEA. The CDR3: CSVASGESAYEQYF. The CDR3 bases are TGCAGCGTTGCTAGTGGGGAGAGCGCCTACGAGCAGTACTTC.

The gene calls are TRBV7-6 and TRBJ1-3; tentatively, D is TRBD1 (5 bases). V was pared by 2 bases and J by 7 bases, with 6 bases between. This CDR3 spans 12 amino acids. Germline-derived CDR1 and CDR2 are SGHVS and FNYEAQ. The CDR3 loop reads CASSLKGNTIYF. The CDR3 DNA follows: TGTGCCAGCAGCTTAAAGGGGAACACCATATATTTT. The variable domain in full, completed from reference TRBV7-6 and TRBJ1-3, reads GAGVSQSPRYKVTKRGQDVALRCDPISGHVSLYWYRQALGQGPEFLTYFNYEAQQDKSGLPNDRFSAERPEGSISTLTIQRTEQRDSAMYRCASSLKGNTIYFGEGSWLTVV.

The chain couples TRBV19 to TRBJ1-2; D is undetermined. The germline gives CDR1 LNHDA, CDR2 SQIVND (reference sequence). Trimming removed 3 bases at V and 7 bases at J, with 9 bases between. The length of the CDR3 is 12 residues. The CDR3 region has the DNA TGTGCCAGTAGTATCCTCACGGGTGGCTACACCTTC. This translates into CASSILTGGYTF.

The rearrangement links TRBV6-1 to TRBJ2-1; 14 bases agree with TRBD2. V lost 4 bases to trimming and J lost 7 bases; unmatched junction nucleotides: 6. The germline V gene encodes CDR1 MNHNS and CDR2 SASEGT. The CDR3 spans 16 residues. The CDR3 nucleotides read TGTGCCAGCAGTGGACCGGGACTAGCGGGAGTAAATGAGCAGTTCTTC. Amino acid sequence: CASSGPGLAGVNEQFF.

The chain uses TRBV6-5 and TRBJ1-2; no firm D call. Germline V gene data show CDR1 as MNHEY and CDR2 as SVGAGI. The CDR3 loop spans 14 amino acids. The ends were cut back, 4 bases at V and 9 bases at J, with 18 bases in the middle. The chain's CDR3 is CASSSPGLLLRYTF. The CDR3 DNA reads TGTGCCAGCAGTTCTCCTGGACTCCTATTGCGCTACACCTTC.

This chain uses TRBV19 with TRBJ1-5; D perhaps matches TRBD1 (5 bases). V shed 6 bases and J shed 7 bases, with 28 bases lying between them. The CDR3 spans 18 residues. Per the germline V gene, CDR1 is LNHDA and CDR2 is SQIVND (reference sequence). CDR3 nucleotide sequence: TGTGCCAGTAGCCAAAAACCCCGACAGTTTCGCGATTCCCAGCCCCAGCATTTT. This codes for CASSQKPRQFRDSQPQHF.

V and J are TRBV29-1 and TRBJ2-1, with 7 positions matching TRBD2. Losses at the gene ends were 0 bases for V and 5 bases for J; bases not matched to a gene: 7. The length of the CDR3 is 15 residues. Per the germline V gene, CDR1 is SQVTM and CDR2 is ANQGSEA. The CDR3 region is CSVEEVGGGDNEQFF. The CDR3 DNA sequence: TGCAGCGTTGAAGAGGTGGGGGGGGGTGACAATGAGCAGTTCTTC.